Below are 10 T cell receptor beta chains sequenced from a single sample in a study of brain metastases from non-small cell lung cancer. Assay used: immunoSEQ multiplex PCR; TCRdb lists only in-frame clones, some missing. Of about 3,700 clones detected, roughly nine tenths appear once; the ten largest clones hold more than 2.5%. The sequencing sample was made of primary lung tumor tissue. The receptors originated from a donor aged 40 or older with non-small cell lung cancer.

The chain has TRBV7-8 and TRBJ1-4; D is undetermined. This CDR3 has 15 amino acids. Trimming shortened V by 2 bases and J by 7 bases, and 14 bases separated the two germline ends. Germline V CDR1 and CDR2: SGHVS, FQNEAQ. DNA of the CDR3: TGTGCCAGCAGCTTACAAGAGAAGAGTAGTGAAAAACTGTTTTTT. This sequence encodes CASSLQEKSSEKLFF.

The V gene is TRBV7-9, the J gene TRBJ1-1; D is ambiguous. The CDR3 length is 11 residues. Trimming removed 5 bases at V and 1 base at J, with 2 bases between. CDR1 and CDR2 from the germline V gene are SEHNR and FQNEAQ (reference sequence). The CDR3 sequence is CASSENTEAFF. The CDR3 DNA is TGTGCCAGCAGCGAGAACACTGAAGCTTTCTTT.

In regard to this clone: The junction departs from the called germline gene at one end, perhaps through a read error. The J gene is TRBJ2-5, the V gene TRBV27, with 10 positions matching TRBD2. The CDR3 loop spans 15 amino acids. In germline, CDR1 is MNHEY, CDR2 SMNVEV (reference sequence). CDR3 protein: CASSSSGGQQETQYF. CDR3 nucleotide sequence: TGTGCCAGCAGTTCTAGCGGGGGACAACAAGAAACCCAGTACTTC.

The rearrangement links TRBV6-5 to TRBJ2-3; 13 nucleotides match TRBD2. The CDR3 is made up of 15 amino acids. The germline V gene has CDR1 MNHEY and CDR2 SVGAGI. The V segment lost 3 bases and the J segment 5 bases; nucleotides outside the gene matches: 2. CDR3 amino acids: CASSYGLAGVDTQYF. In nucleotides, the CDR3 is TGTGCCAGCAGTTATGGACTAGCGGGGGTAGATACGCAGTATTTT.

The V and J genes are TRBV20-1 and TRBJ1-3, with unresolved D. Germline V lookup: CDR1 DFQATT, CDR2 SNEGSKA (reference sequence). Deletions cut 5 bases from V and 4 bases from J, with 6 bases between. The CDR3 extends over 11 amino acids. CDR3 DNA: TGCAGTGCTCTAGGAGGAAACACCATATATTTT. Residues: CSALGGNTIYF.

The chain carries TRBV6-2 or TRBV6-3 and TRBJ1-5; unclear D gene. This CDR3 is 14 amino acids long. Germline CDR1 reads MNHEY; CDR2 reads SVGEGT. V was trimmed by 4 bases and J by 3 bases, leaving 10 bases between them. This chain's CDR3 is CASSFNGVNQPQHF. In DNA, the CDR3 is TGTGCCAGCAGTTTTAACGGCGTCAATCAGCCCCAGCATTTT.

In DNA form, the CDR3 reads TGTGCCAGCAGCCCGGACAGGGCCTCTGGCTACACCTTC. Protein: CASSPDRASGYTF. This chain joins TRBV3-1 (or the pseudogene TRBV3-2) and TRBJ1-2; 8 nucleotides line up with TRBD1. J lost 7 bases, V lost 4 bases, and 5 bases had no gene match. Germline V gene data show CDR1 as LGHDT and CDR2 as YNNKEL (reference sequence). The CDR3 length is 13 residues.

The genes are TRBV7-9 and TRBJ2-2; D gene uncertain. Trimming took off 5 bases at V and 8 bases at J, with 3 bases between the two ends. CDR1 SEHNR and CDR2 FQNEAQ come from the germline V gene (reference sequence). The CDR3 runs to 10 residues. The CDR3 DNA is TGTGCCAGCAGCCGTGGGGAGCTGTTTTTT. It is translated as CASSRGELFF.

This clone was picked up a small number of times. This specimen includes other DNA sequences encoding the same CDR3. The rearrangement links TRBV6-2 or TRBV6-3 to TRBJ2-2; 10 bases align to TRBD1. This CDR3 has 18 amino acids. Per germline, CDR1 MNHEY and CDR2 SVGEGT. The V gene end was trimmed by 2 bases and the J gene end by 4 bases; junction bases not matched to a gene: 10. The CDR3 DNA is TGTGCCAGCAGTTACCCGCGAGACAGGGGGCTGTTCACCGGGGAGCTGTTTTTT. Encoded protein: CASSYPRDRGLFTGELFF.

The rearrangement links TRBV6-5 to TRBJ2-7; possible D gene TRBD2, 6 bases. Trimming took 6 bases from V and 7 from J, leaving 19 bases between them. The CDR3 loop spans 14 amino acids. In germline, CDR1 is MNHEY, CDR2 SVGAGI. The CDR3 sequence is CASRPLASVWEQYF. CDR3 DNA: TGTGCCAGCAGACCCCTAGCGAGTGTCTGGGAGCAGTACTTC.